This T cell receptor beta chain stems from a study of blood T cell repertoires in COVID-19. The CDR3 has 16 amino acids. CDR1 SGHRS and CDR2 YFSETQ come from the germline V gene. Trimming stripped 5 bases from V and 5 bases from J, with 21 bases between. The repertoire was sequenced with immunoSEQ multiplex PCR; TCRdb's copy has only in-frame clones and lacks some. The sample records tens of thousands of clones, around 83% being singletons. This TCR came from a human donor in a cohort sampled during active COVID-19. The genes are TRBV5-1 and TRBJ2-3, with D possibly TRBD1 on 5 matching bases. Sample: peripheral blood. The CDR3 DNA reads TGCGCCAGCAGACCTCTTAACAGGACAAGAAAAGATACGCAGTATTTT. This codes for CASRPLNRTRKDTQYF.